The clone carrying this T cell receptor (beta chain) showed up just once. The data were produced by immunoSEQ multiplex PCR, yet TCRdb's version contains in-frame clones alone and is incomplete. This sample has some 60,000 clones, with about nine tenths found just once. This sample was taken from a study of T cell changes during pregnancy in multiple sclerosis. CDR1 SGDLS and CDR2 YYNGEE come from the germline V gene. V shed 3 bases and J shed 8 bases, with 12 bases lying between them. The CDR3 length is 14 residues. The TCR was taken from a female donor with multiple sclerosis, enrolled in a pregnancy study. The sample was peripheral blood, taken in the second trimester of pregnancy. The gene calls are TRBV9 and TRBJ1-6; weak D call: TRBD1 (6 bases). CDR3 amino acids: CASSGGHFDSPLHF. CDR3 sequence (DNA): TGTGCCAGCAGCGGGGGACACTTTGATTCACCCCTCCACTTT.